This TCR beta chain derives from a study of T cell responses to AZD1222 COVID-19 vaccine. Findings and limits, study-wide: Vaccine-associated CD4 TCRs spanned spike, dominant at 160-218 and 743-854. The sample set comprised mostly white British donors with more females, and clonal diversity was possibly underestimated. Among those given AZD1222, only five or six were seropositive at baseline. Spike-specific TCR depth and breadth grew after two AZD1222 doses.

Of note for this clone: Its specificity is not known.

The protocol was immunoSEQ multiplex PCR, while the TCRdb copy is restricted to in-frame clones and leaves out a portion. The sample consists of 100,000 to 150,000 clones, approximately 86% of them appearing once. Deletions cut 1 base from V and 5 bases from J, with 13 bases between. The CDR3 has 15 residues. Germline V gives CDR1 SGHNT, CDR2 YENEEA. The source is an adult in good health. Source: peripheral blood, taken on day 0 of AZD1222 vaccination. The chain carries TRBV11-3 and TRBJ2-3, with D perhaps matching TRBD1 (5 bases). Here the CDR3 DNA reads TGTGCCAGCAGCTTAGGGGGCTCTAGGGGAGATACGCAGTATTTT. It codes for CASSLGGSRGDTQYF.